Listed here is a single T cell receptor beta chain. CD45RO-negative CD8 cells positively selected for CCR7 made up the naive population, which excluded terminally differentiated effector memory CD45RA+ cells. The data are from a study of shared clonotypes between healthy human individuals. Trimming pared 2 bases from V and 0 bases from J, leaving 11 bases between. Germline V gene data show CDR1 as MGHDK and CDR2 as SYGVNS. This CDR3 comprises 15 residues. Repertoires were generated with immunoSEQ multiplex PCR, while TCRdb's copy carries only in-frame clones and drops some. The sample carries approximately 2,000,000 clones, 90% to 95% recorded once.

The sequence was collected from a man younger than 35 in good health. Some clones in this sample may be carry-over from other donors' samples. V gene TRBV25-1 combines with J gene TRBJ2-7; no clear D gene. Input material: naive CD8+ T cells from PBMCs. CDR3 nucleotides: TGTGCCAGCAGTGAAACCGGAACCTCCTCCTACGAGCAGTACTTC. Translating it yields CASSETGTSSYEQYF.